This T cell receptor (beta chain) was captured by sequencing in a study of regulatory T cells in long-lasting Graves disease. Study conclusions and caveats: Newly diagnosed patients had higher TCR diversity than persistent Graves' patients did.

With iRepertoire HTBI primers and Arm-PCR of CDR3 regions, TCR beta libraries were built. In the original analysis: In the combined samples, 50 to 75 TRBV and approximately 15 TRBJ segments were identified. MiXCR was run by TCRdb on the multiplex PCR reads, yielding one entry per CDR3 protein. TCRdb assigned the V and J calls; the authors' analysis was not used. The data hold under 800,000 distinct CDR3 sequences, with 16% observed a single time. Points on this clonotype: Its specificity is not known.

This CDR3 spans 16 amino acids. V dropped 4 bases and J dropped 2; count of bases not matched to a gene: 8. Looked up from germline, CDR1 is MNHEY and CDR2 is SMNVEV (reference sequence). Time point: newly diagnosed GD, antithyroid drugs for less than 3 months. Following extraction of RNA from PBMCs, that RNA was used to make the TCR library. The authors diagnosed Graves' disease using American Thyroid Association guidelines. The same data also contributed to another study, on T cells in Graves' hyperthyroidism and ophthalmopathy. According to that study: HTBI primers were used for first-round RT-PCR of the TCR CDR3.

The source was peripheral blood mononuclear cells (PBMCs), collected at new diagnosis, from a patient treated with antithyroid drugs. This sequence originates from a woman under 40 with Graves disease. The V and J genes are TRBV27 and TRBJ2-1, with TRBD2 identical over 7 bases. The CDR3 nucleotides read TGTGCCAGCAGTTCTAACCCGGCGGGAGCCTACAATGAGCAGTTCTTC. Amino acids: CASSSNPAGAYNEQFF.